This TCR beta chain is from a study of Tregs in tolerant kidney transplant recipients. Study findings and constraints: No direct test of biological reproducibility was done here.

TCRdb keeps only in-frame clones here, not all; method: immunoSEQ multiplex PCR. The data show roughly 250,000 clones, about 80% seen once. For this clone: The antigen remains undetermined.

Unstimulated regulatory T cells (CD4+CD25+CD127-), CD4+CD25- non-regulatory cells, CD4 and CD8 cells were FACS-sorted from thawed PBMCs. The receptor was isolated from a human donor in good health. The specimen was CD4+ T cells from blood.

CDR3 nucleotides: TGCAGCGTTCGAGAGGGGGCGGAGACCCAGTACTTC. This sequence encodes CSVREGAETQYF. The chain has TRBV29-1 and TRBJ2-5; 7 nucleotides line up with TRBD1. This CDR3 comprises 12 residues. The trim removed 5 bases at V and 5 bases at J, leaving 5 bases unmatched. The germline V gene encodes CDR1 SQVTM and CDR2 ANQGSEA. Together with reference TRBV29-1 and TRBJ2-5, the CDR3 gives the full variable domain: SAVISQKPSRDICQRGTSLTIQCQVDSQVTMMFWYRQQPGQSLTLIATANQGSEATYESGFVIDKFPISRPNLTFSTLTVSNMSPEDSSIYLCSVREGAETQYFGPGTRLLVL.